This paragraph covers one T cell receptor beta chain sequence. Its antigen is unidentified. The sample is drawn from a study of cytomegalovirus exposure and HLA in healthy donors. Study-level points and caveats: Several of the most significant clusters were apparently associated with common viral pathogens in a later analysis.

With 60 Vbeta and 13 Jbeta primers, the PCR was carried out. Assay: immunoSEQ multiplex PCR; the TCRdb copy retains only in-frame clones and omits some. This table has about 62,000 clones, 70% to 75% appearing once. Sequenced material: PBMCs. This TCR came from a woman in her 30s in good health and CMV-seronegative.

The DNA of the CDR3 is TGTGCCAGCAGCTTGTATGACAGCGGCACAGATACGCAGTATTTT. Translation: CASSLYDSGTDTQYF. The V and J genes are TRBV7-9 and TRBJ2-3; D perhaps matches TRBD1 (5 bases). CDR1 and CDR2 from the germline V gene are SEHNR and FQNEAQ (reference sequence). V was shortened by 3 bases and J by 1 base, with 11 bases between the two germline ends. The CDR3 extends over 15 amino acids.